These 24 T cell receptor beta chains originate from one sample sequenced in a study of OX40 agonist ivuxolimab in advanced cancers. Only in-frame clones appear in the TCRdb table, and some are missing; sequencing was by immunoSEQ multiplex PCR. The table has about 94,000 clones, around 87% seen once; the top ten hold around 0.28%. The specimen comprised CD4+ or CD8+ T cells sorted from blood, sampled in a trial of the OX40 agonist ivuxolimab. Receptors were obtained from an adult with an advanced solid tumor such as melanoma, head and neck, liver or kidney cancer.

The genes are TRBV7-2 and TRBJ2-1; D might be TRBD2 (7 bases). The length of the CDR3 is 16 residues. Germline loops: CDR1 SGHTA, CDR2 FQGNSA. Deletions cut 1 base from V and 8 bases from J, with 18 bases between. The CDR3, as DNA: TGTGCCAGCAGCTTAGGTCAGAGGGGGGGCCGCCATGAGCAGTTCTTC. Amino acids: CASSLGQRGGRHEQFF.

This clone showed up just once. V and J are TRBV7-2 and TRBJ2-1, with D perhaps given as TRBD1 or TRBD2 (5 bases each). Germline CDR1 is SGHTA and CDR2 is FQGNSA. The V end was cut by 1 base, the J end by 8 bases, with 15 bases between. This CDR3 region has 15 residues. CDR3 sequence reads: CASSLDRGMGDEQFF. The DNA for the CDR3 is TGTGCCAGCAGCTTAGACCGCGGAATGGGGGATGAGCAGTTCTTC.

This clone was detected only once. The CDR3 reads CASSLNRDPYYGYTF. The CDR3 DNA reads TGTGCCAGCAGCTTAAACAGGGATCCTTACTATGGCTACACCTTC. V and J are TRBV7-9 and TRBJ1-2, with TRBD1 as a possible D gene (6 bases). Trimming took off 2 bases at V and 3 bases at J, with 13 bases between the two ends. CDR3 size: 15 residues. CDR1 SEHNR and CDR2 FQNEAQ come from the germline V gene (reference sequence).

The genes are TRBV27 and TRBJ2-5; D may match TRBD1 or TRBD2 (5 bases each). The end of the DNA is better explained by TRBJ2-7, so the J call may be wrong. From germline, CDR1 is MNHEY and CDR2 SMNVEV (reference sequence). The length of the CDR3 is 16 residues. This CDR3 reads CASSSHRGTNSYEQYF. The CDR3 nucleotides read TGTGCCAGCAGTTCTCATAGAGGGACCAACTCCTACGAGCAGTACTTC.

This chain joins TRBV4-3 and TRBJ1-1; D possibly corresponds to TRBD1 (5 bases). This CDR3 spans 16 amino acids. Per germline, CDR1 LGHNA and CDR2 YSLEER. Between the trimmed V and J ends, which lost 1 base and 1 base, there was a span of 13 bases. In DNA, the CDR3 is TGCGCCAGCAGCCAAGGGTCGGGACTGACGAACACTGAAGCTTTCTTT. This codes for CASSQGSGLTNTEAFF.

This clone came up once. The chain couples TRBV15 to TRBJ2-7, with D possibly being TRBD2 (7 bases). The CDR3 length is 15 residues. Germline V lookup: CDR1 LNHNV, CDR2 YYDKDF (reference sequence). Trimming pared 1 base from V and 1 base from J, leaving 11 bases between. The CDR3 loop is CATSRGGGGSYEQYF. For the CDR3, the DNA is TGTGCCACCAGCAGAGGAGGGGGGGGATCCTACGAGCAGTACTTC.

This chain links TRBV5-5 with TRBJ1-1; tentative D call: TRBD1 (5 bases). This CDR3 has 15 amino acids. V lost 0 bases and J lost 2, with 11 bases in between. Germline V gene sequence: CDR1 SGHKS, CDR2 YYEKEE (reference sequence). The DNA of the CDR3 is TGTGCCAGCAGCTTGGGACAGACTTTTAACACTGAAGCTTTCTTT. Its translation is CASSLGQTFNTEAFF.

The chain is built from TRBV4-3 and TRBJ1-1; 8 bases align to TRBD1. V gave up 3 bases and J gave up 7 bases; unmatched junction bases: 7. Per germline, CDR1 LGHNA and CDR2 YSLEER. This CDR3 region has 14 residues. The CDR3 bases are TGCGCCAGCAGCCAGGGACAGGTCAATGGTGAAGCTTTCTTT. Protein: CASSQGQVNGEAFF.

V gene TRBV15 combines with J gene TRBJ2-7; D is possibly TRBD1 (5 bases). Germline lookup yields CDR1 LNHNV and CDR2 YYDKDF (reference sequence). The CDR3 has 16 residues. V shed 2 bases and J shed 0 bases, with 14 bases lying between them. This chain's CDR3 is CATSRYSFRDSYEQYF. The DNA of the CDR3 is TGTGCCACCAGCAGATACTCTTTCAGGGACTCCTACGAGCAGTACTTC. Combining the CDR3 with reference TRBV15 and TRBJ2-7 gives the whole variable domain DAMVIQNPRYQVTQFGKPVTLSCSQTLNHNVMYWYQQKSSQAPKLLFHYYDKDFNNEADTPDNFQSRRPNTSFCFLDIRSPGLGDTAMYLCATSRYSFRDSYEQYFGPGTRLTVT.

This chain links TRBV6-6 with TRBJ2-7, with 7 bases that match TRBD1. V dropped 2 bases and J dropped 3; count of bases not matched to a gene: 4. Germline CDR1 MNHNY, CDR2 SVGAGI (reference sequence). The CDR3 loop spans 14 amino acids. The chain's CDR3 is CASSYPGQLYEQYF. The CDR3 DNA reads TGTGCCAGCAGTTACCCGGGACAGCTCTACGAGCAGTACTTC.

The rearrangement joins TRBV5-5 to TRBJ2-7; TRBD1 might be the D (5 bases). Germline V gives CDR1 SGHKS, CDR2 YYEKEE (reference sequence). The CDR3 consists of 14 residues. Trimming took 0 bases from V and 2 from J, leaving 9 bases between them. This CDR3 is CASSLARATYEQYF. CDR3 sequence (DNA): TGTGCCAGCAGCTTGGCCAGGGCCACCTACGAGCAGTACTTC.

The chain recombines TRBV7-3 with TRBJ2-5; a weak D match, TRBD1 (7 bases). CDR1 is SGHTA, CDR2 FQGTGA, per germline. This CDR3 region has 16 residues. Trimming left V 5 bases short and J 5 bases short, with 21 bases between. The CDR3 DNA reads TGTGCCAGCAGCCCCGGGAGACAGGGCTACGCGGAGACCCAGTACTTC. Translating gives CASSPGRQGYAETQYF. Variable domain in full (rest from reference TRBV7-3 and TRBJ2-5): GAGVSQTPSNKVTEKGKYVELRCDPISGHTALYWYRQSLGQGPEFLIYFQGTGAADDSGLPNDRFFAVRPEGSVSTLKIQRTERGDSAVYLCASSPGRQGYAETQYFGPGTRLLVL.

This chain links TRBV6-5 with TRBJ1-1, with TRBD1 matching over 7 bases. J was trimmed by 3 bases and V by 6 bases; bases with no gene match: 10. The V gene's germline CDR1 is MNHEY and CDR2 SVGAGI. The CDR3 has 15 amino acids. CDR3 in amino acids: CASSAIETGDTEAFF. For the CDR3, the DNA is TGTGCCAGCAGCGCGATAGAAACAGGGGACACTGAAGCTTTCTTT.

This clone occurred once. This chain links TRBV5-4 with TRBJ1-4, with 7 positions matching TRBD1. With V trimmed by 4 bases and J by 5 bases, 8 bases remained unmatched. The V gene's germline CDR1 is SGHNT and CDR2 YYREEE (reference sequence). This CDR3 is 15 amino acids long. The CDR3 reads CASSPTGSGNEKLFF. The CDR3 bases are TGTGCCAGCAGCCCGACAGGGTCGGGGAATGAAAAACTGTTTTTT.

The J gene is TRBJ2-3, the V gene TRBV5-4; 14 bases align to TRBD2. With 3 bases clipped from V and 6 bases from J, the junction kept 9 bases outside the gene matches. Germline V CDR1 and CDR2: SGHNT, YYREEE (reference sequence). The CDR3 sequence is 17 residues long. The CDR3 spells CASSYLTSGGAGDTQYF. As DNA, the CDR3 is TGTGCCAGCAGCTACTTGACTAGCGGGGGGGCAGGGGATACGCAGTATTTT.

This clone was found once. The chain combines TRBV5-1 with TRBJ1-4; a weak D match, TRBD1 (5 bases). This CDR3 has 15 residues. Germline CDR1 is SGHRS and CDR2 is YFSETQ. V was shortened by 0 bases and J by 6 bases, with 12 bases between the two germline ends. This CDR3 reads CASSLGQLLHEKLFF. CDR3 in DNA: TGCGCCAGCAGCTTGGGACAGCTCCTCCATGAAAAACTGTTTTTT. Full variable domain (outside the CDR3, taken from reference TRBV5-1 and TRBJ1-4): KAGVTQTPRYLIKTRGQQVTLSCSPISGHRSVSWYQQTPGQGLQFLFEYFSETQRNKGNFPGRFSGRQFSNSRSEMNVSTLELGDSALYLCASSLGQLLHEKLFFGSGTQLSVL.

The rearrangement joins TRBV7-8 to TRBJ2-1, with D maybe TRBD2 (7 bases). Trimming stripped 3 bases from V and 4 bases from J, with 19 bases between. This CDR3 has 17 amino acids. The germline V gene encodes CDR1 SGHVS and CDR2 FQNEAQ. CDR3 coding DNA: TGTGCCAGCAGCTTTTACGCGGGGGCGTACCAATACAATGAGCAGTTCTTC. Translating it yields CASSFYAGAYQYNEQFF.

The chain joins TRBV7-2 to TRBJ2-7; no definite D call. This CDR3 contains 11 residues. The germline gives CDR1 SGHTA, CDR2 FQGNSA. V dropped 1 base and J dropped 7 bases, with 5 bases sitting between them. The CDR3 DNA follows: TGTGCCAGCAGCTTAGTAAGGGAGCAGTACTTC. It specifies CASSLVREQYF.

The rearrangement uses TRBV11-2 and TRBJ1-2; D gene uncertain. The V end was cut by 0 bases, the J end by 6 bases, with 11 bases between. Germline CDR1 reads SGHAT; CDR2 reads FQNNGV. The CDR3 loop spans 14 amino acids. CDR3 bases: TGTGCCAGCAGCTTAGATCGTCTTTCTAATGGCTACACCTTC. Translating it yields CASSLDRLSNGYTF.

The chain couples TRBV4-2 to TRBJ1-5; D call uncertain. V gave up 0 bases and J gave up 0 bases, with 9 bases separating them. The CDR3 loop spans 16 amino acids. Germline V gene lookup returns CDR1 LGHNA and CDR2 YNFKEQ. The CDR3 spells CASSQDIQYSNQPQHF. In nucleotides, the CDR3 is TGTGCCAGCAGCCAAGACATACAATATAGCAATCAGCCCCAGCATTTT.

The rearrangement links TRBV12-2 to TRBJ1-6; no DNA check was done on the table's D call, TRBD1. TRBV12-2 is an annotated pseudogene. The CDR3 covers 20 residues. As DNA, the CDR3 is TGTGCAAGTCGCGGCGGTCGGGACAGGGGCCAGAGCTCCTATAATTCACCCCTCCACTTT. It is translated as CASRGGRDRGQSSYNSPLHF.

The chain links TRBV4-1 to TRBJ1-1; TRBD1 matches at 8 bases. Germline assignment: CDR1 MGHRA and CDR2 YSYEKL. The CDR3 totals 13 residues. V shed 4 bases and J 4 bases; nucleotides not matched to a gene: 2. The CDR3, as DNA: TGCGCCAGCAGCCCAGGACAGGGCACTGAAGCTTTCTTT. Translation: CASSPGQGTEAFF.

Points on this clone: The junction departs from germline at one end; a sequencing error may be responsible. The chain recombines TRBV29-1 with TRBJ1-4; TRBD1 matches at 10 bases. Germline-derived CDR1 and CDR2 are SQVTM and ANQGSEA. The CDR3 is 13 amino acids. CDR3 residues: CSVGTGGNGKLFF. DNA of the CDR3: TGCAGCGTTGGGACAGGGGGTAATGGAAAACTGTTTTTT.

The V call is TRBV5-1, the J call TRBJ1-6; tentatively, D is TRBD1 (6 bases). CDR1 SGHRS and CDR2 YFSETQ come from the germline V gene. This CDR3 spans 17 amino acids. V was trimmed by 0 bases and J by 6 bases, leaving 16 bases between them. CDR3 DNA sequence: TGCGCCAGCAGCTTGGGGGGGACAACCAGGTTTAATTCACCCCTCCACTTT. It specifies CASSLGGTTRFNSPLHF.